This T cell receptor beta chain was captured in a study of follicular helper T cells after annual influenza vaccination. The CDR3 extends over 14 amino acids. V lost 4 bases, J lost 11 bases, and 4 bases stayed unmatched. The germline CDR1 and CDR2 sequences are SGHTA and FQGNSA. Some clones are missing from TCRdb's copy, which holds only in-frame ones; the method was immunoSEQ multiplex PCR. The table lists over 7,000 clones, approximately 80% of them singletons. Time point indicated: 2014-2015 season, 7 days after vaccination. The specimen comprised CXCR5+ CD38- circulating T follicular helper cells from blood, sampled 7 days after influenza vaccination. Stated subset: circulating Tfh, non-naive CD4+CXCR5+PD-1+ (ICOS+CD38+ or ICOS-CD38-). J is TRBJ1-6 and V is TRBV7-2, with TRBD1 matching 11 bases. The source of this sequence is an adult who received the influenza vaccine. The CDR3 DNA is TGTGCCAGCAGCTCCCGGGACAGGGGGACACCCCTCCACTTT. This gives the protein CASSSRDRGTPLHF. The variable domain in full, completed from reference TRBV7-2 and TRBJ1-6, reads GAGVSQSPSNKVTEKGKDVELRCDPISGHTALYWYRQSLGQGLEFLIYFQGNSAPDKSGLPSDRFSAERTGGSVSTLTIQRTQQEDSAVYLCASSSRDRGTPLHFGNGTRLTVT.